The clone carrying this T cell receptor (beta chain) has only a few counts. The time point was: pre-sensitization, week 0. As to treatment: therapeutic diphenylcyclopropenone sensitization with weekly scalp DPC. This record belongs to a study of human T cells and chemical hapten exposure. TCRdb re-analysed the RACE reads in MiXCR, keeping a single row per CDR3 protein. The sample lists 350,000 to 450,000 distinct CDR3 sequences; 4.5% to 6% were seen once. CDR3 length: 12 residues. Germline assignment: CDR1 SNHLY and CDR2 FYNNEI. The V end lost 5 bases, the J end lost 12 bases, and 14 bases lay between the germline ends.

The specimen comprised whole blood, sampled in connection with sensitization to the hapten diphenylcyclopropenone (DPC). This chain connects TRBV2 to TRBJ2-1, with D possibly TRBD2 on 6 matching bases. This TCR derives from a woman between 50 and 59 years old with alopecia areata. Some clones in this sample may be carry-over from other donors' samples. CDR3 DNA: TGTGCCAGCAGTTCAGGCCAGGGACTGCAGTTCTTC. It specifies CASSSGQGLQFF. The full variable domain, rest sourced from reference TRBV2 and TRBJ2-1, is EPEVTQTPSHQVTQMGQEVILRCVPISNHLYFYWYRQILGQKVEFLVSFYNNEISEKSEIFDDQFSVERPDGSNFTLKIRSTKLEDSAMYFCASSSGQGLQFFGPGTRLTVL.